The 21 T cell receptor beta chains below were found in one sample sequenced in a study of cytomegalovirus exposure and HLA in healthy donors. Primers included in the PCR were 60 Vbeta and 13 Jbeta primers. Sequencing used immunoSEQ multiplex PCR; TCRdb keeps in-frame clones, though not all of them. The sample gives around 130,000 clones, roughly three quarters of which show up once; roughly 0.9% is in the top ten. Material: PBMCs. These receptor sequences come from a woman in her sixties or seventies in good health and CMV-seronegative.

This clone has just one count. The chain links TRBV7-2 to TRBJ1-2; no firm D call. There are 14 residues in the CDR3. CDR1 and CDR2 (germline): SGHTA, FQGNSA. V was trimmed by 8 bases and J by 4 bases, leaving 17 bases between them. This CDR3 reads CASFKWETVYGYTF. In DNA, the CDR3 is TGTGCCAGCTTTAAGTGGGAGACCGTCTATGGCTACACCTTC.

This chain uses TRBV18 with TRBJ2-1; the D gene is possibly TRBD2 (5 bases). The CDR3 length is 13 residues. Germline CDR1 and CDR2: KGHSH and LQKENI. Trimming left V 1 base short and J 5 bases short, with 6 bases between. The CDR3 spells CASSPQADNEQFF. CDR3 bases: TGTGCCAGCTCACCACAAGCGGACAATGAGCAGTTCTTC.

This rearrangement joins TRBV6-5 to TRBJ2-1, with a tentative D call TRBD1 (6 bases). The ends were cut back, 5 bases at V and 0 bases at J, with 11 bases in the middle. The CDR3 extends over 15 amino acids. Germline CDR1 and CDR2: MNHEY and SVGAGI. CDR3 sequence reads: CASSATGSSYNEQFF. CDR3 DNA: TGTGCCAGCAGTGCTACAGGGAGCTCCTACAATGAGCAGTTCTTC.

This clone was recorded a few times. This sequence joins TRBV14 and TRBJ1-1; unclear D gene. V lost 0 bases to trimming and J lost 1 base, with 9 bases between them. The CDR3 extends over 15 amino acids. Per germline, CDR1 SGHDN and CDR2 FVKESK. Here the CDR3 reads CASSQDWTENTEAFF. In DNA form, the CDR3 reads TGTGCCAGCAGCCAAGACTGGACTGAGAACACTGAAGCTTTCTTT.

The rearrangement uses TRBV9 and TRBJ2-3; 14 positions match TRBD2. The V segment lost 2 bases and the J segment 6 bases; nucleotides outside the gene matches: 8. Germline CDR1 is SGDLS and CDR2 is YYNGEE. The CDR3 runs 17 residues. CDR3 bases: TGTGCCAGCAGCGTGTTAGGGACTAGCGGGAGTAGGGATACGCAGTATTTT. It is translated as CASSVLGTSGSRDTQYF.

The genes are TRBV27 and TRBJ2-1; possible D gene TRBD2, 6 bases. CDR3 size: 14 residues. CDR1 is MNHEY and CDR2 is SMNVEV in the germline V gene (reference sequence). V lost 6 bases and J lost 5, with 14 bases in between. The CDR3 loop reads CASRIGGTNNEQFF. CDR3 nucleotide sequence: TGTGCCAGCAGGATCGGGGGTACAAACAATGAGCAGTTCTTC.

The J gene is TRBJ2-3, the V gene TRBV5-1; 14 bases align to TRBD2. CDR1 and CDR2 (germline): SGHRS, YFSETQ. This CDR3 has 17 amino acids. Trimming removed 3 bases from V and 3 bases from J; junction bases left unmatched: 6. The CDR3 DNA is TGCGCCAGCAGCTCCCGGACTAGCGGGGGGCCTACAGATACGCAGTATTTT. Its protein is CASSSRTSGGPTDTQYF.

The chain combines TRBV6-1 with TRBJ2-7; maybe TRBD1 (6 bases). Germline V gene sequence: CDR1 MNHNS, CDR2 SASEGT. V dropped 5 bases and J dropped 0 bases, with 14 bases sitting between them. The CDR3 length is 15 residues. Here the CDR3 reads CASSLQGSSSYEQYF. CDR3 in DNA: TGTGCCAGCAGTTTACAGGGATCCAGCTCCTACGAGCAGTACTTC.

V usage is TRBV14 and J usage is TRBJ2-4, with D possibly matching TRBD2 (6 bases). The CDR3 covers 17 residues. Germline-derived CDR1 and CDR2 are SGHDN and FVKESK. The V end lost 4 bases, the J end lost 5 bases, and 21 bases lay between the germline ends. DNA for the CDR3: TGTGCCAGCAGCCGGACGAAGTCGGGACTTCGTGAAAACATTCAGTACTTC. Protein product: CASSRTKSGLRENIQYF. Looking up the rest from reference TRBV14 and TRBJ2-4 gives the full variable domain: EAGVTQFPSHSVIEKGQTVTLRCDPISGHDNLYWYRRVMGKEIKFLLHFVKESKQDESGMPNNRFLAERTGGTYSTLKVQPAELEDSGVYFCASSRTKSGLRENIQYFGAGTRLSVL.

The J gene is TRBJ2-7, the V gene TRBV27; TRBD1 agrees at 8 bases. CDR3 size: 14 residues. Germline-derived CDR1 and CDR2 are MNHEY and SMNVEV (reference sequence). With 4 bases clipped from V and 5 bases from J, the junction kept 7 bases outside the gene matches. Here the CDR3 DNA reads TGTGCCAGCAGTTCTGCGGACAGGGTCCACGAGCAGTACTTC. Its protein product is CASSSADRVHEQYF.

The chain carries TRBV2 and TRBJ1-4, with D possibly TRBD1 on 5 matching bases. V lost 8 bases and J lost 3, with 13 bases in between. CDR1 and CDR2 (germline): SNHLY, FYNNEI. The CDR3 is made up of 14 amino acids. As DNA, the CDR3 is TGTGCCAGCCGCCAGGGTTCGGCTAATGAAAAACTGTTTTTT. Protein: CASRQGSANEKLFF.

This chain joins TRBV11-2 and TRBJ2-3, with 10 bases lining up with TRBD2. V shed 5 bases and J 6 bases; nucleotides not matched to a gene: 11. This CDR3 region has 16 residues. Germline V gives CDR1 SGHAT, CDR2 FQNNGV. CDR3 DNA sequence: TGTGCCAGCAGCCAACCACTAGCGGGGATGGTCGATACGCAGTATTTT. It is translated as CASSQPLAGMVDTQYF.

J is TRBJ2-1 and V is TRBV20-1, with D possibly matching TRBD2 (5 bases). This CDR3 has 10 amino acids. Trimming shortened V by 7 bases and J by 9 bases, and 10 bases separated the two germline ends. Germline V gene sequence: CDR1 DFQATT, CDR2 SNEGSKA (reference sequence). This chain's CDR3 is CSVVGVEQFF. CDR3 sequence (DNA): TGCAGTGTCGTCGGGGTTGAGCAGTTCTTC.

The chain is built from TRBV6-1 and TRBJ2-7; 10 positions agree with TRBD2. There are 15 residues in the CDR3. Germline V lookup: CDR1 MNHNS, CDR2 SASEGT. The trim removed 6 bases at V and 1 base at J, leaving 6 bases unmatched. Here the CDR3 DNA reads TGTGCCAGCAGCGAAAGGACTAGCGGATCCTACGAGCAGTACTTC. Encoded protein: CASSERTSGSYEQYF.

The chain has TRBV7-9 and TRBJ2-1, with a weak D call TRBD1 (8 bases). Germline lookup yields CDR1 SEHNR and CDR2 FQNEAQ (reference sequence). The V end was cut by 5 bases, the J end by 2 bases, with 22 bases between. The CDR3 covers 18 residues. This chain's CDR3 is CASSTSRTGTKAYNEQFF. Written as DNA, the CDR3 is TGTGCCAGCAGCACCTCAAGGACAGGGACTAAAGCCTACAATGAGCAGTTCTTC.

This chain links TRBV7-2 with TRBJ1-3, with D unresolved. Trimming left V 1 base short and J 0 bases short, with 7 bases between. The germline V gene encodes CDR1 SGHTA and CDR2 FQGNSA. CDR3 length: 15 residues. CDR3 coding DNA: TGTGCCAGCAGCTTAGGTCCAAACTCTGGAAACACCATATATTTT. Translating gives CASSLGPNSGNTIYF.

The chain uses TRBV7-9 and TRBJ1-2; the match to TRBD1 covers 11 bases. The CDR3 runs to 17 residues. CDR1 and CDR2 (germline): SEHNR, FQNEAQ (reference sequence). The V and J ends lost 6 bases and 2 bases, in that order; junction bases with no gene match: 11. The CDR3 region has the DNA TGTGCCAGCAGTCTATGGACAGGGGGCGCCTTAAACTATGGCTACACCTTC. The encoded protein is CASSLWTGGALNYGYTF.

This clone occurred once. This chain uses TRBV30 with TRBJ2-7; unclear D gene. V was clipped by 4 bases and J by 1 base, with 17 bases between them. CDR3 length equals 15 residues. The germline CDR1 and CDR2 sequences are GTSNPN and SVGIG (reference sequence). CDR3 loop: CAWTVPVQASYEQYF. The CDR3, as DNA: TGTGCCTGGACCGTACCTGTGCAGGCGTCCTACGAGCAGTACTTC.

The CDR3 loop reads CASSYSGTGNREQYF. The CDR3, as DNA: TGTGCCAGCAGTTACTCCGGGACAGGGAACCGCGAGCAGTACTTC. V usage is TRBV6-5 and J usage is TRBJ2-7, with 9 bases lining up with TRBD1. V was pared by 0 bases and J by 6 bases, with 6 bases of the junction left unmatched. Germline loops: CDR1 MNHEY, CDR2 SVGAGI. CDR3 length equals 15 residues.

The rearrangement joins TRBV27 to TRBJ1-2, with TRBD1 identical over 7 bases. This CDR3 has 14 residues. Germline-derived CDR1 and CDR2 are MNHEY and SMNVEV (reference sequence). Losses at the gene ends were 5 bases for V and 8 bases for J; bases not matched to a gene: 11. The DNA for the CDR3 is TGTGCCAGCAGTCCACAGACAGGGCGTTCCGGCTACACCTTC. The encoded protein is CASSPQTGRSGYTF.

The rearrangement joins TRBV18 to TRBJ1-2; D uncertain. The CDR3 is made up of 13 amino acids. V lost 1 base, J lost 6 bases, and 9 bases lay in between. Germline CDR1 reads KGHSH; CDR2 reads LQKENI. In DNA, the CDR3 is TGTGCCAGCTCACCACTACTCGGGGATGGCTACACCTTC. This codes for CASSPLLGDGYTF.